This T cell receptor (beta chain) was captured by sequencing in a study of CD8 T cells in ankylosing spondylitis. Findings and limits, study-wide: The study identified a TCR beta motif of 7 or 8 highly homologous variants that appeared characteristic of ankylosing spondylitis blood. Significantly higher representation of disease-linked clones was reported for matched ankylosing spondylitis synovial fluid. Clones linked to the disease showed a CD8+ phenotype. They occurred at relatively low frequencies in peripheral blood. Earlier work had already found some motif variants in reactive arthritis synovial fluid and blood.

In regard to this clonotype: The antigen is not known.

Germline CDR1 and CDR2: SGHNT and YENEEA. This CDR3 is 15 amino acids long. The ends lost 4 bases at V and 4 bases at J; junction bases unmatched: 4. From the 5' RACE reads, TCRdb called clonotypes with MiXCR, one entry per CDR3 protein. The sample records roughly 68,000 distinct CDR3 sequences, roughly 6.1% being singletons. The sample was synovial fluid, either unsorted or a sorted T cell fraction (not recorded which). The receptor's source is a male donor with ankylosing spondylitis. V and J are TRBV11-3 and TRBJ2-7, with 13 positions matching TRBD2. Here the CDR3 DNA reads TGTGCCAGCAGCTCTCCGGGACTAGCGGGATACGAGCAGTACTTC. Translation: CASSSPGLAGYEQYF.